This entry is about one TCR beta chain. Donors were grouped by their self-reported clinical history. Two negative PCRs, clearance, or symptom resolution were required of recovered Cohort 3 donors. Germline V CDR1 and CDR2: MGHRA, YSYEKL. The CDR3 runs 18 residues. The ends were cut back, 2 bases at V and 0 bases at J, with 17 bases in the middle. The data belong to a study of blood T cell repertoires in COVID-19. The assay was immunoSEQ multiplex PCR, and TCRdb's table has in-frame clones only and misses some. The sample holds approximately 290,000 clones, 80% to 90% seen once. This TCR came from a woman aged 25-40 years who had recovered from COVID-19. Sequencing used PBMCs or T cells enriched from blood (not recorded which). The chain is built from TRBV4-1 and TRBJ1-5, with D unresolved. In DNA form, the CDR3 reads TGCGCCAGCAGCCAAAGGACCGCGGAGGGATATAGCAATCAGCCCCAGCATTTT. Translated, it gives CASSQRTAEGYSNQPQHF.